This T cell receptor beta chain derives from a study of cytomegalovirus exposure and HLA in healthy donors. Whole-study context: About 200 million T cells yielded 100 million or so unique TCR beta sequences, as an earlier analysis found.

Among the donors, all were healthy bone marrow donors. Between the trimmed V and J ends, which lost 3 bases and 5 bases, there was a span of 19 bases. Germline CDR1 and CDR2: SNHLY and FYNNEI. The CDR3 is made up of 16 amino acids. This PCR relied on a set of 60 Vbeta primers and 13 Jbeta primers. The protocol was immunoSEQ multiplex PCR, while the TCRdb copy is restricted to in-frame clones and leaves out a portion. Of around 64,000 clones listed, approximately 92% are singletons. The sample was PBMCs. The chain recombines TRBV2 with TRBJ1-1; D is unclear. This sequence originates from a woman aged 30 to 39 in good health and CMV-seropositive. CDR3: CASSDTQEVGPTEAFF. In nucleotides, the CDR3 is TGTGCCAGCAGTGATACCCAGGAGGTAGGTCCGACTGAAGCTTTCTTT.